The 27 T cell receptor beta chains below come from one sample, sequenced in a study of T cell repertoires in cytomegalovirus infection. Their specific antigens are unknown. TCRdb re-analysed the reads in MiXCR, keeping a single row per CDR3 protein. This table holds over 100,000 distinct CDR3 sequences, about 9.4% found once. Material for sequencing was PBMCs, sequenced either directly or after in vitro stimulation (not recorded which). These receptors were taken from a human donor in good health (CMV status not recorded). Some clones in this sample may be carry-over from other donors' samples.

This clonotype was seen ten or more times. The rearrangement uses TRBV27 and TRBJ1-2; 9 nucleotides align to TRBD1. Germline V lookup: CDR1 MNHEY, CDR2 SMNVEV (reference sequence). J gave up 4 bases and V 5 bases, and 8 bases lay outside the gene matches. The CDR3 is 15 residues long. The CDR3 DNA reads as TGTGCCAGCAGTACATCCCGGGACAGGGTCTATGGCTACACCTTC. This sequence encodes CASSTSRDRVYGYTF.

The chain combines TRBV9 with TRBJ2-5; 9 bases match TRBD2. From germline, CDR1 is SGDLS and CDR2 YYNGEE. V lost 3 bases and J lost 4; bases outside the gene matches: 10. This CDR3 comprises 16 residues. CDR3 sequence: CASSAKGLAKGETQYF. Written as DNA, the CDR3 is TGTGCCAGCAGCGCTAAGGGACTAGCAAAAGGAGAGACCCAGTACTTC.

This clonotype has at least ten counts. J is TRBJ1-3 and V is TRBV7-6; 7 bases fit TRBD1. This CDR3 is 16 amino acids long. V shed 5 bases, J shed 0 bases, and the junction held 7 bases outside the gene matches. Germline assignment: CDR1 SGHVS and CDR2 FNYEAQ. CDR3 in DNA: TGTGCCAGCAGCCGCACAGACAGGGACTCTGGAAACACCATATATTTT. Translation: CASSRTDRDSGNTIYF.

This clonotype was counted many times. V is TRBV7-3 and J is TRBJ2-2, with 8 bases that match TRBD2. This CDR3 has 17 amino acids. The V gene's germline CDR1 is SGHTA and CDR2 FQGTGA. J gave up 5 bases and V 5 bases, and 13 bases lay outside the gene matches. This CDR3 is CASSPPAGGGRTGELFF. As DNA, the CDR3 is TGTGCCAGCAGCCCTCCCGCGGGGGGAGGGAGAACCGGGGAGCTGTTTTTT. Full variable domain (missing parts from reference TRBV7-3 and TRBJ2-2): GAGVSQTPSNKVTEKGKYVELRCDPISGHTALYWYRQSLGQGPEFLIYFQGTGAADDSGLPNDRFFAVRPEGSVSTLKIQRTERGDSAVYLCASSPPAGGGRTGELFFGEGSRLTVL.

Ten or more counts support this clonotype. V is TRBV7-8 and J is TRBJ2-4, with TRBD1 matching 10 bases. The V gene end was trimmed by 2 bases and the J gene end by 5 bases; junction bases not matched to a gene: 9. From germline, CDR1 is SGHVS and CDR2 FQNEAQ. This CDR3 contains 17 residues. The CDR3 bases are TGTGCCAGCAGCTTATACGGGACAGGGGCCCTCCAAAACATTCAGTACTTC. Amino acid sequence: CASSLYGTGALQNIQYF.

This clonotype was seen repeatedly, ten times or more. The rearrangement links TRBV7-9 to TRBJ2-1; 11 bases are a match to TRBD2. The length of the CDR3 is 15 residues. Losses at the gene ends were 4 bases for V and 5 bases for J; bases not matched to a gene: 4. CDR1 is SEHNR, CDR2 FQNEAQ, per germline (reference sequence). CDR3: CASSSGTSGDNEQFF. In DNA form, the CDR3 reads TGTGCCAGCAGCTCCGGGACTAGCGGAGACAATGAGCAGTTCTTC.

This chain links TRBV28 with TRBJ2-5, with 8 bases fitting TRBD1. The germline V gene has CDR1 MDHEN and CDR2 SYDVKM. The CDR3 loop spans 16 amino acids. The J segment lost 1 base and the V segment lost 5 bases, leaving 9 bases of the junction unmatched. CDR3 region: CASSLSGQGGQETQYF. The CDR3 DNA follows: TGTGCCAGCAGTCTCTCAGGACAGGGCGGCCAAGAGACCCAGTACTTC.

Concerning this clonotype: A read error is possible here, since a much larger clone lies one base away. This rearrangement joins TRBV6-6 to TRBJ1-1; D is perhaps TRBD1 (5 bases). CDR3 length: 15 residues. The V gene's germline CDR1 is MNHNY and CDR2 SVGAGI (reference sequence). Trimming stripped 5 bases from V and 6 bases from J, with 19 bases between. CDR3 residues: CASSDPFSGCPEAFF. The CDR3 DNA reads TGTGCCAGCAGTGATCCGTTCTCAGGGTGTCCTGAAGCTTTCTTT.

This clonotype was counted ten times or more. This rearrangement joins TRBV7-9 to TRBJ2-7, with a possible D match to TRBD1 (5 bases). The CDR3 length is 14 residues. Germline CDR1 and CDR2: SEHNR and FQNEAQ (reference sequence). V dropped 5 bases and J dropped 6 bases, with 17 bases sitting between them. The CDR3 protein is CASSQTQGSIEQYF. CDR3 DNA: TGTGCCAGCAGCCAGACCCAGGGTAGCATCGAGCAGTACTTC.

This clonotype was recorded many times. This chain uses TRBV28 with TRBJ1-1, with no clear D. The germline CDR1 and CDR2 sequences are MDHEN and SYDVKM. The V gene lost 3 bases and the J gene lost 3 bases, with 14 bases spanning the gap. The CDR3 covers 15 residues. Here the CDR3 DNA reads TGTGCCAGCAGTTTCGACGGGCTTGAGGACACTGAAGCTTTCTTT. Translating gives CASSFDGLEDTEAFF.

This chain joins TRBV2 and TRBJ2-3, with unresolved D. The CDR3 consists of 12 residues. Trimming took off 8 bases at V and 2 bases at J, with 8 bases between the two ends. Germline V gene data show CDR1 as SNHLY and CDR2 as FYNNEI. The CDR3 bases are TGTGCCAGCGCCGGCGACACAGATACGCAGTATTTT. Translation: CASAGDTDTQYF.

The V and J genes are TRBV7-9 and TRBJ2-2; D not certain. Germline CDR1 SEHNR, CDR2 FQNEAQ (reference sequence). V was pared by 5 bases and J by 7 bases, with 23 bases between. This CDR3 has 17 amino acids. The CDR3 is CASSPARIGWNGGELFF. The CDR3 nucleotides are TGTGCCAGCAGCCCTGCTAGGATTGGATGGAACGGCGGGGAGCTGTTTTTT. Filled out from reference TRBV7-9 and TRBJ2-2, the complete variable domain reads DTGVSQNPRHKITKRGQNVTFRCDPISEHNRLYWYRQTLGQGPEFLTYFQNEAQLEKSRLLSDRFSAERPKGSFSTLEIQRTEQGDSAMYLCASSPARIGWNGGELFFGEGSRLTVL.

This clonotype has a count of ten or more. The chain carries TRBV7-9 and TRBJ2-3; D is unresolved. CDR3 length: 15 residues. Looked up from germline, CDR1 is SEHNR and CDR2 is FQNEAQ (reference sequence). Trimming pared 0 bases from V and 3 bases from J, leaving 10 bases between. In DNA, the CDR3 is TGTGCCAGCAGCTTAGCGGAGAGATCAACAGATACGCAGTATTTT. Its translation is CASSLAERSTDTQYF.

This clonotype was seen many times. V is TRBV7-9 and J is TRBJ1-5, with unresolved D. The V end lost 1 base, the J end lost 7 bases, and 8 bases lay between the germline ends. This CDR3 comprises 13 residues. CDR1 is SEHNR, CDR2 FQNEAQ, per germline (reference sequence). The CDR3 bases are TGTGCCAGCAGCTTAGAGGCCGGGCAGCCCCAGCATTTT. Protein product: CASSLEAGQPQHF.

This clonotype was counted only a few times. V usage is TRBV7-9 and J usage is TRBJ2-1, with 9 nucleotides matching TRBD2. The CDR3 has 17 residues. After removal of 5 bases from V and 5 bases from J, the junction contained 13 bases not matched to a gene. Germline assignment: CDR1 SEHNR and CDR2 FQNEAQ (reference sequence). The CDR3 loop reads CASSPGGGGRAHNEQFF. The CDR3 bases are TGTGCCAGCAGCCCCGGGGGAGGCGGGAGGGCCCACAATGAGCAGTTCTTC.

The table lists this clonotype with a few counts. V gene TRBV10-3 combines with J gene TRBJ2-1; 10 bases fit TRBD2. This CDR3 spans 17 amino acids. Germline CDR1 reads ENHRY; CDR2 reads SYGVKD. V lost 4 bases and J lost 0; bases outside the gene matches: 6. The CDR3 protein is CAISGGLASSSYNEQFF. CDR3 nucleotide sequence: TGTGCCATCAGTGGGGGACTAGCGTCCAGCTCCTACAATGAGCAGTTCTTC.

This chain links TRBV6-5 with TRBJ2-5, with a possible D match to TRBD1 (6 bases). In germline, CDR1 is MNHEY, CDR2 SVGAGI. CDR3 length: 14 residues. V dropped 8 bases and J dropped 2 bases, with 15 bases sitting between them. The CDR3 loop is CASFPPGQQETQYF. In nucleotides, the CDR3 is TGTGCCAGCTTCCCGCCCGGACAGCAAGAGACCCAGTACTTC.

As concerns this clonotype: A read error may explain this, as a much larger clone is one base away. J is TRBJ1-2 and V is TRBV11-1; the D is unclear. CDR3 length equals 13 residues. Per the germline V gene, CDR1 is SGHAT and CDR2 is FQDESV (reference sequence). The DNA of the CDR3 is TGTGCCAGCAGCTTAATAGGGTTCCATGGCCACACCTTC. Translated, it gives CASSLIGFHGHTF.

This clonotype was recorded at least ten times. The rearrangement links TRBV7-2 to TRBJ2-7; 12 bases line up with TRBD1. This CDR3 spans 15 amino acids. Trimming took 5 bases from V and 4 from J; bases not matched to a gene: 6. In germline, CDR1 is SGHTA, CDR2 FQGNSA. The chain's CDR3 is CASSAGTGGRYEQYF. The CDR3 DNA reads as TGTGCCAGCAGCGCGGGGACAGGGGGCCGGTACGAGCAGTACTTC. The full variable domain, its missing parts supplied by reference TRBV7-2 and TRBJ2-7, is GAGVSQSPSNKVTEKGKDVELRCDPISGHTALYWYRQSLGQGLEFLIYFQGNSAPDKSGLPSDRFSAERTGGSVSTLTIQRTQQEDSAVYLCASSAGTGGRYEQYFGPGTRLTVT.

This clonotype was recorded at least ten times. This chain uses TRBV4-2 with TRBJ2-2, with 9 bases aligning to TRBD2. Looked up from germline, CDR1 is LGHNA and CDR2 is YNFKEQ. There are 21 residues in the CDR3. V dropped 1 base and J dropped 0; count of bases not matched to a gene: 15. Here the CDR3 reads CASSQGVSGLAGRSNTGELFF. In DNA, the CDR3 is TGTGCCAGCAGCCAAGGTGTAAGTGGCCTAGCGGGACGTTCGAACACCGGGGAGCTGTTTTTT.

This clonotype was picked up many times. This chain uses TRBV24-1 with TRBJ2-7; TRBD1 is a possible D gene (6 bases). This CDR3 comprises 20 residues. V shed 0 bases and J shed 2 bases, with 25 bases lying between them. Germline lookup yields CDR1 KGHDR and CDR2 SFDVKD. CDR3: CATSDLAQGFVAEPPYEQYV. In DNA, the CDR3 is TGTGCCACCAGTGATTTGGCGCAGGGGTTTGTCGCGGAACCCCCCTACGAGCAGTACGTC.

This clonotype was observed at least ten times. V is TRBV19 and J is TRBJ2-7; 13 bases are shared with TRBD2. This CDR3 is 15 amino acids long. V trimming: 5 bases; J trimming: 0 bases; junction bases outside the gene matches: 1. CDR1 and CDR2 (germline): LNHDA, SQIVND (reference sequence). DNA of the CDR3: TGTGCCAGTAGTCGGACTAGCGGGAGCTCCTACGAGCAGTACTTC. It is translated as CASSRTSGSSYEQYF.

The gene calls are TRBV27 and TRBJ2-1, with a tentative D call TRBD2 (7 bases). The CDR3 length is 14 residues. The V gene lost 2 bases and the J gene lost 7 bases, with 12 bases spanning the gap. Germline lookup yields CDR1 MNHEY and CDR2 SMNVEV (reference sequence). CDR3 DNA sequence: TGTGCCAGCAGTTTAGCGGGGAGGGGGAATGAGCAGTTCTTC. It codes for CASSLAGRGNEQFF.

This clonotype was observed a few times. This chain joins TRBV6-2 or TRBV6-3 and TRBJ2-5; the match to TRBD1 covers 9 bases. V trimming: 7 bases; J trimming: 6 bases; junction bases outside the gene matches: 6. Germline V gene sequence: CDR1 MNHEY, CDR2 SVGEGT. This CDR3 comprises 13 residues. CDR3 sequence reads: CASKTGGLKTQYF. The CDR3 bases are TGTGCCAGCAAGACAGGGGGGCTTAAGACCCAGTACTTC.

This clonotype was detected ten times or more. The chain carries TRBV4-3 and TRBJ1-2; 9 bases match TRBD1. With 1 base clipped from V and 7 bases from J, the junction kept 13 bases outside the gene matches. The CDR3 contains 17 residues. Germline assignment: CDR1 LGHNA and CDR2 YSLEER. As DNA, the CDR3 is TGCGCCAGCAGCCAAGTTGGAGAAGGGACAGGGCGGCGTGGCTACACCTTC. It codes for CASSQVGEGTGRRGYTF.

The rearrangement joins TRBV20-1 to TRBJ2-3; 8 nucleotides line up with TRBD1. Germline CDR1 and CDR2: DFQATT and SNEGSKA (reference sequence). The CDR3 spans 14 residues. The CDR3 coding sequence is TGCAATGCCGAGAGGACAGGGAACACAGATACGCAGTATTTT. This codes for CNAERTGNTDTQYF.

This clonotype was detected ten times or more. The V call is TRBV6-1, the J call TRBJ1-1; D gene uncertain. Trimming left V 7 bases short and J 0 bases short, with 12 bases between. The CDR3 loop spans 14 amino acids. Looked up from germline, CDR1 is MNHNS and CDR2 is SASEGT. The CDR3 region has the DNA TGTGCCAGCACCCTGAAGGTATTGAACACTGAAGCTTTCTTT. It translates to CASTLKVLNTEAFF.